Listed below are T cell receptor beta chains from one sample, sequenced in a study of shared clonotypes between healthy human individuals. Libraries were prepared by immunoSEQ multiplex PCR; TCRdb keeps only in-frame clonotypes and omits some of them. Of 2 million to 2.5 million clones listed, more than 80% are singletons. The sample comprised naive CD4+ T cells from PBMCs. These receptors originate from a man aged 18 to 30 in good health. Some clones in this sample may be carry-over from other donors' samples. Each CDR3 is given with its conserved first and last residue. A D gene is named only where the DNA matches it firmly. For some rows the clone size is stated as once, few or many, or as a class when expanded; others skip it.

j_call v_call d_call clone_size cdr3_aa cdr3_nt
TRBJ1-2 TRBV12-5 - - CAIQGRTLYGYTF TGTGCCATTCAAGGGCGGACCCTCTATGGCTACACCTTC
TRBJ1-1 TRBV6-4 - - CASSGGSEAFF TGTGCCAGCAGTGGAGGTTCTGAAGCTTTCTTT
TRBJ2-3 TRBV7-9 - - CASSFSEGTQYF TGTGCCAGCAGCTTTTCGGAGGGTACGCAGTATTTT
TRBJ1-5 TRBV15 - - CATSRDLGNQPQHF TGTGCCACCAGCAGAGATCTGGGAAATCAGCCCCAGCATTTT
TRBJ1-4 TRBV11-2 TRBD1 - CASSRTRDRGPKGEKLFF TGTGCCAGCAGCCGGACTCGGGACAGGGGCCCCAAGGGTGAAAAACTGTTTTTT
TRBJ2-3 TRBV5-4 TRBD2 once CASSSTSGTDTQYF TGTGCCAGCAGCTCGACTAGCGGGACAGATACGCAGTATTTT
TRBJ1-1 TRBV5-4 TRBD1 - CASSSPGGAGEAFF TGTGCCAGCAGCTCCCCAGGGGGGGCGGGTGAAGCTTTCTTT
TRBJ2-3 TRBV28 TRBD1 - CASSMRGRPTDTQYF TGTGCCAGCAGCATGAGGGGGCGCCCCACAGATACGCAGTATTTT
TRBJ1-2 TRBV15 - - CATSSSQVYGYTF TGTGCCACCAGCAGCTCCCAGGTCTATGGCTACACCTTC
TRBJ2-3 TRBV7-9 - - CASSLVGGTDTQYF TGTGCCAGCAGCTTAGTTGGGGGCACAGATACGCAGTATTTT
TRBJ2-7 TRBV6-5 - - CASSYASTSAPYEQYF TGTGCCAGCAGTTACGCTTCCACTAGTGCGCCCTACGAGCAGTACTTC
TRBJ2-3 TRBV10-2 TRBD2 once CASSETSGATSTDTQYF TGCGCCAGCAGTGAGACTAGCGGTGCTACTAGCACAGATACGCAGTATTTT
TRBJ2-1 TRBV4-3 - - CASSQVGAYNEQFF TGCGCCAGCAGCCAAGTAGGGGCCTACAATGAGCAGTTCTTC
TRBJ2-5 TRBV5-1 - - CASSRTDGETQYF TGCGCCAGCAGCAGGACTGACGGGGAGACCCAGTACTTC